This T cell receptor beta chain is from a study of blood T cells in healthy people across ages. This clonotype showed up just once. The authors ran a second PCR of roughly 6 to 12 cycles using a sample-barcoded 5' primer and a J-beta primer mix. TCRdb reprocessed the 5' RACE reads with MiXCR, giving one entry per CDR3 protein. The sample has some 710,000 distinct CDR3 sequences, around 50% seen once; the top ten hold around 18%. The CDR3 extends over 16 amino acids. Germline V gene data show CDR1 as SGHTA and CDR2 as FQGNSA. Deletions cut 5 bases from V and 4 bases from J, with 17 bases between. This TCR was sampled from a man of 80 years or more in good health. The chain employs TRBV7-2 and TRBJ2-2; possible D gene TRBD1, 6 bases. Sequencing was carried out using blood. CDR3 amino acids: CASSPSARGRTGELFF. The CDR3 DNA sequence: TGTGCCAGCAGCCCCAGCGCCAGGGGTCGCACCGGGGAGCTGTTTTTT.